These T cell receptor beta chains were read from a single sample in a study of T cell responses to AZD1222 COVID-19 vaccine. Libraries were prepared by immunoSEQ multiplex PCR; TCRdb keeps only in-frame clonotypes and omits some of them. The sample lists 150,000 to 200,000 clones, approximately 90% occurring once. The sequences come from peripheral blood, collected on day 0 of AZD1222 vaccination. Source of these receptors: an adult in good health. CDR3s include the opening cysteine and the closing phenylalanine or tryptophan. The D gene is left open where the match is weak. Clone sizes are given selectively: once, few, many, or a class where the clone is expanded.

>TRBJ1-3|.|.|TRBV9
TGTGCCAGCAGCGTAGGGGGGACTGGAAACACCATATATTTT
CASSVGGTGNTIYF
>TRBJ1-1|.|TRBD1|TRBV18
TGTGCCAGCTCACCACGGGTACAGGGGACCACTGAAGCTTTCTTT
CASSPRVQGTTEAFF
>TRBJ1-1|.|TRBD1|TRBV3-1/TRBV3-2
TGTGCCAGCAGCCGTCGGACAGGGATGAACACTGAAGCTTTCTTT
CASSRRTGMNTEAFF
>TRBJ1-1|.|.|TRBV6-5
TGTGCCAGCAGCAGAGAGAACACTGAAGCTTTCTTT
CASSRENTEAFF
>TRBJ2-7|.|.|TRBV7-2
TGTGCCAGCAGCGCAAACCGGGGACCCTACGAGCAGTACTTC
CASSANRGPYEQYF
>TRBJ1-2|.|.|TRBV12-3/TRBV12-4
TGTGCCAGCAGCCTAACCACAGGGAATGGCTACACCTTC
CASSLTTGNGYTF
>TRBJ1-2|.|TRBD1|TRBV24-1
TGTGCCACCAGTGATCGGTTAGGGACAGGACTTTATGGCTACACCTTC
CATSDRLGTGLYGYTF
>TRBJ1-1|.|TRBD1|TRBV28
TGTGCCAGCAGTCCCCCGGGACAGTTAAGTGAAGCTTTCTTT
CASSPPGQLSEAFF
>TRBJ1-6|.|.|TRBV3-1/TRBV3-2
TGTGCCAGCAGCCAAGTAGAGTTTAATTCACCCCTCCACTTT
CASSQVEFNSPLHF
>TRBJ1-1|.|.|TRBV2
TGTGCCAGCAGTTCCATGGTATCAAAAGAAGCTTTCTTT
CASSSMVSKEAFF
>TRBJ2-6|.|TRBD1|TRBV30
TGTGCCTGTAACAGGGGCCCTGGGGCCAACGTCCTGACTTTC
CACNRGPGANVLTF
>TRBJ2-3|.|.|TRBV7-2
TGTGCCAGCAGCTCACCGACTGGAGGTAGTACGCAGTATTTT
CASSSPTGGSTQYF
>TRBJ1-2|.|TRBD1|TRBV29-1
TGCAGCGTTGACCCCCAGACAGGGGGATCCTATGGCTACACCTTC
CSVDPQTGGSYGYTF
>TRBJ1-2|.|TRBD1|TRBV5-8
TGTGCCAGCAGCTTGGAACAGGGGGCGAACTATGGCTACACCTTC
CASSLEQGANYGYTF
>TRBJ1-1|once|.|TRBV6-5
TGTGCCAGCAGCCTTGGTGGGGGTTGGACTGAAGCTTTCTTT
CASSLGGGWTEAFF
>TRBJ1-2|.|.|TRBV7-2
TGTGCCAGCAGCTTAGTGAGGCGAGGGGCGAACTATGGCTACACCTTC
CASSLVRRGANYGYTF
>TRBJ1-5|.|TRBD1|TRBV6-9
TGTGCCAGCAGGGCCGCGGGACAGGCTCGTGCGAGCAATCAGCCCCAGCATTTT
CASRAAGQARASNQPQHF
>TRBJ1-4|.|.|TRBV5-1
TGCGCCAGCAGCTTGGGCCAGTTTAATGAAAAACTGTTTTTT
CASSLGQFNEKLFF
>TRBJ2-7|.|.|TRBV5-1
TGCGCCAGCAGCCCCTCCCTAGGGACCTACGAGCAGTACTTC
CASSPSLGTYEQYF
>TRBJ2-1|.|.|TRBV7-2
TGTGCCAGCAGCTTGCGGCGGGACCCCGTCTACAATGAGCAGTTCTTC
CASSLRRDPVYNEQFF
>TRBJ2-7|once|TRBD2|TRBV5-4
TGTGCCAGCAGCTTGAGAGTCACGGGGGGGGAGCAGTACTTC
CASSLRVTGGEQYF
>TRBJ2-5|.|.|TRBV5-1
TGCGCCAGCAGCTTGGGACAGGAAGGGACCCAGTACTTC
CASSLGQEGTQYF
>TRBJ2-7|.|TRBD1|TRBV5-3
TGTGCCAGAAGGTCATTCCCGGGACAGGGGAGCAACGGGCAGTACTTC
CARRSFPGQGSNGQYF
>TRBJ2-7|.|.|TRBV29-1
TGCAGCGTGTATACAGGGAAAAGGCCCTACGAGCAGTACTTC
CSVYTGKRPYEQYF
>TRBJ1-6|.|.|TRBV5-4
TGTGCCAGCAGCTTGCAGGGGTATAATTCACCCCTCCACTTT
CASSLQGYNSPLHF
>TRBJ1-2|once|TRBD1|TRBV28
TGTGCCAGCAGTCTTACCCCAGGGGGCGGCTATGGCTACACCTTC
CASSLTPGGGYGYTF
>TRBJ1-6|few|.|TRBV6-2/TRBV6-3
TGTGCCAGCAGTTACGATCGGGAAGCGGCACCCCTCCACTTT
CASSYDREAAPLHF
>TRBJ2-7|.|.|TRBV3-1/TRBV3-2
TGTGCCAGCAGCCAGAGACTGGGTTACGAGCAGTACTTC
CASSQRLGYEQYF
>TRBJ1-5|few|.|TRBV5-6
TGTGCCAGCAGCTTGATGGCAGGGGTAAGCAATCAGCCCCAGCATTTT
CASSLMAGVSNQPQHF
>TRBJ2-7|.|TRBD1|TRBV7-9
TGTGCCAGCAGCCTCGGACAGGGGGTTGTTTACGAGCAGTACTTC
CASSLGQGVVYEQYF
>TRBJ2-2|.|.|TRBV2
TGTGCCAGCAGTGGACAAAATAGAGACACCGGGGAGCTGTTTTTT
CASSGQNRDTGELFF
>TRBJ1-2|.|.|TRBV12-3/TRBV12-4
TGTGCCACCAGAGGGGGTGAGGACTATGGCTACACCTTC
CATRGGEDYGYTF
>TRBJ2-7|few|.|TRBV4-3
TGCGCCAGCAGCCAGGACTACCACCCGGGAATGCGGTCCTCCTACGAGCAGTACTTC
CASSQDYHPGMRSSYEQYF
>TRBJ1-2|.|TRBD1|TRBV18
TGTGCCAGCTCACCGAGGGACAGGGGACATGGCTACACCTTC
CASSPRDRGHGYTF
>TRBJ1-1|once|TRBD1|TRBV18
TGTGCCAGCTCACCTGGGACAGTCACTGAAGCTTTCTTT
CASSPGTVTEAFF
>TRBJ1-5|.|.|TRBV15
TGTGCCAGTCAAGGGGAGACGAGCAATCAGCCCCAGCATTTT
CASQGETSNQPQHF
>TRBJ1-1|.|.|TRBV7-2
TGTGCCAGCAGCTTACGATGGGGAACTGAAGCTTTCTTT
CASSLRWGTEAFF
>TRBJ2-1|.|TRBD1|TRBV24-1
TGTGCCATCGGGGAGGACAGGGGACAAGGGGATGAGCAGTTCTTC
CAIGEDRGQGDEQFF
>TRBJ2-1|once|TRBD2|TRBV7-9
TGTGCCAGCAGCCCGGGACTAGCGGGAGGGCCGACCAAGACTGAGCAGTTCTTC
CASSPGLAGGPTKTEQFF
>TRBJ1-1|.|.|TRBV12-3/TRBV12-4
TGTGCCAGCACCCGCTGGGCGAACACTGAAGCTTTCTTT
CASTRWANTEAFF
>TRBJ2-5|.|.|TRBV28
TGTGCCAGCAGTTTGCTCACATGGGGGACCCAGTACTTC
CASSLLTWGTQYF
>TRBJ1-3|once|TRBD1|TRBV18
TGTGCCAGCTCGGTACAGGGGTCACACTCTGGAAACACCATATATTTT
CASSVQGSHSGNTIYF
>TRBJ1-6|.|.|TRBV19
TGTGCCAGTAGTGCTTCCCGGACATTGAATTCACCCCTCCACTTT
CASSASRTLNSPLHF
>TRBJ1-1|.|.|TRBV6-5
TGTGCCAGCAGGGGGGGGACTGAAGCTTTCTTT
CASRGGTEAFF
>TRBJ1-1|.|TRBD1|TRBV19
TGTGCCAGTAGTTTACGGGACAGGGTGCTTGGAGAAGCTTTCTTT
CASSLRDRVLGEAFF
>TRBJ1-3|.|.|TRBV5-5
TGTGCCAGCAGCTTGGCCAAGAGGGCTGGAAACACCATATATTTT
CASSLAKRAGNTIYF
>TRBJ1-4|.|.|TRBV11-2
TGTCTCGCAGCAGTAGGTCGGGGTGAAAAACTGTTTTTT
CLAAVGRGEKLFF
>TRBJ1-5|.|TRBD1|TRBV11-2
TGTGCCAGCAGCCACGGCGGGACAGGGGGCAATCAGCCCCAGCATTTT
CASSHGGTGGNQPQHF
>TRBJ1-6|.|TRBD1|TRBV28
TGTGCCAGCAGTTTTCCGGGACAGGGACCGAACACCCTCCACTTT
CASSFPGQGPNTLHF
>TRBJ1-2|.|.|TRBV6-5
TGTGCCAGCAGTTACGGCTTACGGTCCTATGGCTACACCTTC
CASSYGLRSYGYTF
>TRBJ2-1|.|TRBD2|TRBV5-5
TGTGCCAGCAGCTCGGGACTAGCGGGAGGTTTTAGCTACAATGAGCAGTTCTTC
CASSSGLAGGFSYNEQFF
>TRBJ1-2|.|.|TRBV4-3
TGCGCCAGCAGCGGATCGCTAGCGGACAGCTTCTATGGCTACACCTTC
CASSGSLADSFYGYTF
>TRBJ1-2|.|.|TRBV6-2/TRBV6-3
TGTGCCAGCAGCCCCGGTGGGTATGGCTACACCTTC
CASSPGGYGYTF
>TRBJ1-5|.|TRBD1|TRBV5-6
TGTGCCAGCAGCAGGGACAGGGGGCAGGGTCAGCCCCAGCATTTT
CASSRDRGQGQPQHF
>TRBJ2-7|.|.|TRBV2
TGTGCCAGCAGCGTTAAAATCGAGCAGTACTTC
CASSVKIEQYF
>TRBJ2-5|.|TRBD2|TRBV7-9
TGTGCCAGCAGCCGAATAGCGGGAGGCGGAGAGACCCAGTACTTC
CASSRIAGGGETQYF
>TRBJ2-1|.|.|TRBV4-1
TGCGCCAGCAGCTACCTAGCACCGAAGGTAGATGAGCAGTTCTTC
CASSYLAPKVDEQFF